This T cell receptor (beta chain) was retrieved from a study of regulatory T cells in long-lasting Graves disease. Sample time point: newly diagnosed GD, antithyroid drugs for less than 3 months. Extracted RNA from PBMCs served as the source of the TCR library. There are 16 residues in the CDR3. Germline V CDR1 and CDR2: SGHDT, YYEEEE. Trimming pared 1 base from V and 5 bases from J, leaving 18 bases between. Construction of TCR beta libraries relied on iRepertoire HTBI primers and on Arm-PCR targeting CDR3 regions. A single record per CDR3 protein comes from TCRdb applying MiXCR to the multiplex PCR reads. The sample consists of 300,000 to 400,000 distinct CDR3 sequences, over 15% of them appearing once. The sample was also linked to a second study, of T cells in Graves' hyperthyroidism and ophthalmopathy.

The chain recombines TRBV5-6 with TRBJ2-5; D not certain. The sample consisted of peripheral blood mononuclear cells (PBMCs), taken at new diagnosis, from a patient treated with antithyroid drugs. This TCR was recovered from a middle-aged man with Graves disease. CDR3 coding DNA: TGTGCCAGCAGCTTGTCTCGACTCGCGGTGGGGGAGACCCAGTACTTC. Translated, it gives CASSLSRLAVGETQYF.